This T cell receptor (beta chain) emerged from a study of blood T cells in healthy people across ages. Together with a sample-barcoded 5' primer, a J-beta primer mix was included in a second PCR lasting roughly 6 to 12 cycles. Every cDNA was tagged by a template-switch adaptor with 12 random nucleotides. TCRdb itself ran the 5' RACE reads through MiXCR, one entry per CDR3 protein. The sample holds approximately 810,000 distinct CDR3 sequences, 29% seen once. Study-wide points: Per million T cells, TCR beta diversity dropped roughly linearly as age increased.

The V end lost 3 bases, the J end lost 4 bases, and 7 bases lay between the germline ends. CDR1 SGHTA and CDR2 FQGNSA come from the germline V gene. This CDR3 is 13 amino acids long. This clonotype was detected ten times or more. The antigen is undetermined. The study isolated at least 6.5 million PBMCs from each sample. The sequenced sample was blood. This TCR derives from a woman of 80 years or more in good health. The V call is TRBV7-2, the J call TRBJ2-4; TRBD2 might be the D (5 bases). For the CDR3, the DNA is TGTGCCAGCAGCTTCCGGGAAAAAAACATTCAGTACTTC. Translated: CASSFREKNIQYF.